Below, one T cell receptor (beta chain) is given with its context. Its cognate antigen is unknown. The junction departs from germline at one end; a sequencing error may be responsible. This sample is drawn from a study of response to subunit inactivated influenza vaccine. Overall study results and limits: The authors suggested that every seasonal influenza vaccination recruits few new T cells.

This CDR3 has 16 residues. Germline CDR1 and CDR2: SGHTS and YDEGEE. TCRdb fed the RT-PCR reads into MiXCR, producing one record per CDR3 protein. The sample has over 150,000 distinct CDR3 sequences; approximately 9.2% are singletons. The sample was non-naive T cells sorted from PBMCs, taken on the day of vaccination. The gene calls are TRBV5-8 and TRBJ1-2; 8 positions match TRBD1. This sequence originates from a man in his fifties or sixties who received an inactivated influenza vaccine. DNA for the CDR3: TGTGCCAGCAACTTGGCCGGGGGACAGGTCATTGAGGGCTACACCTTC. Protein: CASNLAGGQVIEGYTF.